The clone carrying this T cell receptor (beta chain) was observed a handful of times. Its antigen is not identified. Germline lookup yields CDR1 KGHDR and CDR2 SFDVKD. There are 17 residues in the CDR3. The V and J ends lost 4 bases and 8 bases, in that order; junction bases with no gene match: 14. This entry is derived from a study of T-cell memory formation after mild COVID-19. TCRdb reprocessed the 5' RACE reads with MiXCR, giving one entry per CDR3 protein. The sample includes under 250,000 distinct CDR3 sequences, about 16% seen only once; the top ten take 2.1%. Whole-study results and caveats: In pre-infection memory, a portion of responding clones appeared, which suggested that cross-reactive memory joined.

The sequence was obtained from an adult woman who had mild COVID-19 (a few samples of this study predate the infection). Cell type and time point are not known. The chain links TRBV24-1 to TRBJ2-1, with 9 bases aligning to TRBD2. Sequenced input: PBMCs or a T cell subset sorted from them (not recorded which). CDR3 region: CATSEGGSGRSADEQFF. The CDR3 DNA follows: TGTGCCACCAGTGAGGGGGGAAGCGGGAGGTCGGCCGATGAGCAGTTCTTC.